These 2 T cell receptor beta chains were sequenced from one sample in a study of cytomegalovirus exposure and HLA in healthy donors. In the PCR, 60 Vbeta and 13 Jbeta primers were used. The assay was immunoSEQ multiplex PCR, and TCRdb's table has in-frame clones only and misses some. The data show 95,000 to 150,000 clones, around 67% seen once. Input material: PBMCs. These receptors all come from a man between 60 and 70 years old in good health and CMV-seropositive.

Regarding this clone: Germline and junction disagree at one end, which may indicate a read error. The chain carries TRBV7-9 and TRBJ1-1; perhaps TRBD1 as D (5 bases). CDR3 length equals 12 residues. Per the germline V gene, CDR1 is SEHNR and CDR2 is FQNEAQ (reference sequence). The CDR3 spells CASSPFSDTRVF. Written as DNA, the CDR3 is TGTGCCAGCAGCCCCTTCTCGGACACCAGGGTTTTT. The full variable domain, its missing parts supplied by reference TRBV7-9 and TRBJ1-1, is DTGVSQNPRHKITKRGQNVTFRCDPISEHNRLYWYRQTLGQGPEFLTYFQNEAQLEKSRLLSDRFSAERPKGSFSTLEIQRTEQGDSAMYLCASSPFSDTRVFGQGTRLTVV.

The chain joins TRBV6-5 to TRBJ1-1; TRBD1 might be the D (6 bases). The CDR3 is 12 amino acids. Germline lookup yields CDR1 MNHEY and CDR2 SVGAGI. The ends were cut back, 8 bases at V and 3 bases at J, with 10 bases in the middle. The CDR3, as DNA: TGTGCCAGCGGGGGCATATACACTGAAGCTTTCTTT. Amino acids: CASGGIYTEAFF.